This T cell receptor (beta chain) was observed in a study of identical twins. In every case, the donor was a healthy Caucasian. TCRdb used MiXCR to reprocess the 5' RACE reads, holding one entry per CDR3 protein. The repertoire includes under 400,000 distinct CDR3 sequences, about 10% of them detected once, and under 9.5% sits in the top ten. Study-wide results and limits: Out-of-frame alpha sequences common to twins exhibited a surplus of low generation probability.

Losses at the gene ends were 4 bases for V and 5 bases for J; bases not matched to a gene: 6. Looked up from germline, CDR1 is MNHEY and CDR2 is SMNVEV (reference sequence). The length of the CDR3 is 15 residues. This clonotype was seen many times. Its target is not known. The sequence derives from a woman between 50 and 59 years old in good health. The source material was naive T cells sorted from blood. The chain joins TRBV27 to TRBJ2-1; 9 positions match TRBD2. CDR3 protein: CASSSLGLANNEQFF. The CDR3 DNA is TGTGCCAGCAGTTCCCTGGGACTAGCTAACAATGAGCAGTTCTTC.